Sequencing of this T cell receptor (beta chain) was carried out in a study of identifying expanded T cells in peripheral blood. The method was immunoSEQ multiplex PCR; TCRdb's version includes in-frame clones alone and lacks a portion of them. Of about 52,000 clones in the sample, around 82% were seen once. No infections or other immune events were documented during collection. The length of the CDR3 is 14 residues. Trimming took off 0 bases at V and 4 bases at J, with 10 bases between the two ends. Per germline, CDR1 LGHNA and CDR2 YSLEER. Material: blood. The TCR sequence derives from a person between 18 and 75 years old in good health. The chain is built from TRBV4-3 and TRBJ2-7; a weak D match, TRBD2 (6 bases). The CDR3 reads CASSQDSLAYEQYF. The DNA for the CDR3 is TGCGCCAGCAGCCAAGATTCACTAGCATACGAGCAGTACTTC.